These T cell receptor beta chains were read from a single sample in a study of blood T cells in healthy people across ages. TCRdb reanalysed the 5' RACE reads using MiXCR and keeps one entry per CDR3 protein. The sample yields 380,000 or so distinct CDR3 sequences, 45% to 65% seen once. The specimen was blood. The receptors here all came from a man in his sixties in good health. Both conserved end residues are part of each CDR3. Fields, in order: V gene, D gene, J gene, clone size, CDR3 DNA, CDR3 protein. D genes are given only for firm matches. Clone size is given for some rows only: seen once, a few or many times, or a class if the clone is expanded.

V: TRBV30
D: -
J: TRBJ1-1
size: -
DNA: TGTGCCCTCGCGGGAGACCGTGAAGCTTTCTTT
CDR3: CALAGDREAFF

V: TRBV3-1
D: TRBD1
J: TRBJ1-1
size: -
DNA: TGTGCCAGCAGCCAAGGACAGGGGGCGCATAAAGCTTTCTTT
CDR3: CASSQGQGAHKAFF

V: TRBV20-1
D: -
J: TRBJ2-1
size: many
DNA: TGCAGTGCTTGGGAGGTCAATGAGCAGTTCTTC
CDR3: CSAWEVNEQFF

V: TRBV6-6
D: TRBD2
J: TRBJ2-1
size: -
DNA: TGTGCCAGCAGTTATCTAGCGGACAATGAGCAGTTCTTC
CDR3: CASSYLADNEQFF

V: TRBV6-2/TRBV6-3
D: -
J: TRBJ1-1
size: -
DNA: TGTGCCAGCAGAGAACAGGGCCGGGGCTCTGAAGCTTTCTTT
CDR3: CASREQGRGSEAFF

V: TRBV5-1
D: TRBD2
J: TRBJ2-1
size: -
DNA: TGCGCCAGCAGCTTGGTACCCGGACTAGCGGGGAATAATGAGCAGTTCTTC
CDR3: CASSLVPGLAGNNEQFF

V: TRBV21-1
D: -
J: TRBJ2-7
size: few
DNA: TGTGCCAGCAGCAAGTCCCCCAGCTCCTACGAGCAGTACTTC
CDR3: CASSKSPSSYEQYF

V: TRBV11-1
D: TRBD1
J: TRBJ1-2
size: few
DNA: TGTGCCAGCAGCGCCCGACAGGGGATCTATGGCTACACCTTC
CDR3: CASSARQGIYGYTF

V: TRBV20-1
D: TRBD2
J: TRBJ2-1
size: few
DNA: TGCAGTGCTAGAGGGCGCCCCGGACTAGCGGGAGGTGGATCCTACAATGAGCAGTTCTTC
CDR3: CSARGRPGLAGGGSYNEQFF

V: TRBV12-3/TRBV12-4
D: TRBD1
J: TRBJ2-7
size: few
DNA: TGTGCCAGCCGATCTACACAGGGGTGGGACGAGCAGTACTTC
CDR3: CASRSTQGWDEQYF

V: TRBV7-2
D: -
J: TRBJ2-5
size: few
DNA: TGTGCCAGCAGCCCCGCGGGTAGCGGAGAGACCCAGTACTTC
CDR3: CASSPAGSGETQYF

V: TRBV20-1
D: -
J: TRBJ2-1
size: few
DNA: TGCAGTGCTGGGGAACTAGCTTCTTACAATGAGCAGTTCTTC
CDR3: CSAGELASYNEQFF

V: TRBV29-1
D: -
J: TRBJ1-2
size: -
DNA: TGCAGCGCTGGGGGAGGGAACTATGGCTACACCTTC
CDR3: CSAGGGNYGYTF

V: TRBV20-1
D: -
J: TRBJ2-1
size: -
DNA: TGCAGTGCTAGAGATCTTGACAATGAGCAGTTCTTC
CDR3: CSARDLDNEQFF

V: TRBV2
D: -
J: TRBJ2-1
size: -
DNA: TGTGCCAGCCTAGCTAGCGAGGACAATGAGCAGTTCTTC
CDR3: CASLASEDNEQFF

V: TRBV6-6
D: -
J: TRBJ2-7
size: -
DNA: TGTGCCAGCAGTCGCCCAGCGGAAGGGGCCCAGTACTTC
CDR3: CASSRPAEGAQYF

V: TRBV5-1
D: TRBD2
J: TRBJ2-1
size: -
DNA: TGCGCCAGCAGCTTGGGGCGAGCGGGGGTTAATGAGCAGTTCTTC
CDR3: CASSLGRAGVNEQFF

V: TRBV11-3
D: -
J: TRBJ1-5
size: -
DNA: TGTGCCAGCAGCGGAAGGGTTGGCAATCAGCCCCAGCATTTT
CDR3: CASSGRVGNQPQHF

V: TRBV20-1
D: -
J: TRBJ1-3
size: -
DNA: TGCAGTGCCCTATACCAGAGGGGTGGCCCGTCGGGAAACACCATATATTTT
CDR3: CSALYQRGGPSGNTIYF

V: TRBV7-9
D: -
J: TRBJ2-5
size: few
DNA: TGTGCCAGCAGCCCCAAAGGCGGGGTCGGCGAGACCCAGTACTTC
CDR3: CASSPKGGVGETQYF

V: TRBV5-1
D: -
J: TRBJ2-3
size: -
DNA: TGCGCCAGCGGAGAAAATTGGGGGTCAGATACGCAGTATTTT
CDR3: CASGENWGSDTQYF

V: TRBV2
D: TRBD2
J: TRBJ2-1
size: -
DNA: TGTGCCAGCAGTGCCCTAGCGGGGGGCGGCAATGAGCAGTTCTTC
CDR3: CASSALAGGGNEQFF

V: TRBV12-3/TRBV12-4
D: -
J: TRBJ2-3
size: -
DNA: TGTGCCAGCGGGAATAGGGGCAATTTAACAGATACGCAGTATTTT
CDR3: CASGNRGNLTDTQYF

V: TRBV5-4
D: -
J: TRBJ1-2
size: -
DNA: TGTGCCAGCAGCGTGATGGGGCTTGGCTACACCTTC
CDR3: CASSVMGLGYTF

V: TRBV20-1
D: -
J: TRBJ2-7
size: -
DNA: TGCAGTGCCCACCATTCGGAAGACGAGCAGTACTTC
CDR3: CSAHHSEDEQYF

V: TRBV4-1
D: -
J: TRBJ2-7
size: -
DNA: TGCGCCAGCAGCCAAGTCGGGGACACCACCTACGAGCAGTACTTC
CDR3: CASSQVGDTTYEQYF

V: TRBV6-5
D: -
J: TRBJ2-1
size: -
DNA: TGTGCCAGCAGGCGGCCGGACGGCTCCTACAATGAGCAGTTCTTC
CDR3: CASRRPDGSYNEQFF

V: TRBV7-9
D: -
J: TRBJ2-7
size: few
DNA: TGTGCCAGCAGCCAGTCGGAGGGCCGCTACGAGCAGTACTTC
CDR3: CASSQSEGRYEQYF

V: TRBV12-3/TRBV12-4
D: TRBD1
J: TRBJ2-1
size: -
DNA: TGTGCCAGCTGTTCCTCGATACCGGACAGGGGGCCGCATCTCGGATACAATGAGCAGTTCTTC
CDR3: CASCSSIPDRGPHLGYNEQFF